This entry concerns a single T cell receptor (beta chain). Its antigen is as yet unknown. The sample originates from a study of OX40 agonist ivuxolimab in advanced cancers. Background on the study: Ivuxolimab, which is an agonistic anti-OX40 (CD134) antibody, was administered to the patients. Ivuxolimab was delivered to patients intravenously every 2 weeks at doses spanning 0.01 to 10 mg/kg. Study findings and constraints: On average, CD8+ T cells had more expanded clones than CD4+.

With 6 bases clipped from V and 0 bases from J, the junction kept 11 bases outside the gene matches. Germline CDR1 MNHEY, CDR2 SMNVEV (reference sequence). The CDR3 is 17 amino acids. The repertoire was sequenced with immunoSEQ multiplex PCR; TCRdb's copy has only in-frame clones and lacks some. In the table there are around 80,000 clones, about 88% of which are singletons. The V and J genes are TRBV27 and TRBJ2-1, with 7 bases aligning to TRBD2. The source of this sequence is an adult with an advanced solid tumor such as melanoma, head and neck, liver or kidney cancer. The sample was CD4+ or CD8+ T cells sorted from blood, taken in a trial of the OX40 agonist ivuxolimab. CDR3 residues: CASRKMGGGSSYNEQFF. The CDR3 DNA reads TGTGCCAGCAGGAAAATGGGAGGCGGGAGCTCCTACAATGAGCAGTTCTTC.